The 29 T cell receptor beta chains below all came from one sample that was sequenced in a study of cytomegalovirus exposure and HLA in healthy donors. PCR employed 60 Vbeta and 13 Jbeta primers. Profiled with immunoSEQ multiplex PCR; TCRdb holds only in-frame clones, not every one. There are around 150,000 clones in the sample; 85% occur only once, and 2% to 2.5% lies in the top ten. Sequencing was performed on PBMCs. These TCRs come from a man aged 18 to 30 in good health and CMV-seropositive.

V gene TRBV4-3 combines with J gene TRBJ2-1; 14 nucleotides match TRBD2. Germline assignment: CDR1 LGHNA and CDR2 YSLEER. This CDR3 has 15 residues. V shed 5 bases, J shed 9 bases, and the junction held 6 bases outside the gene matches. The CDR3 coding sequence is TGCGCCAGCAGCAGACTAGCGGGGGGGGGCATTGAGCAGTTCTTC. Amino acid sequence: CASSRLAGGGIEQFF.

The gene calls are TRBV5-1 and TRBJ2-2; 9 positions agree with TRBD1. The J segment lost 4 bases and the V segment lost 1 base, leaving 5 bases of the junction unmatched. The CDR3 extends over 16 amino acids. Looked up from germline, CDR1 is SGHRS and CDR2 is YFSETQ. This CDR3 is CASSLRGQGGTGELFF. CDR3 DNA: TGCGCCAGCAGCTTGAGGGGACAGGGAGGCACCGGGGAGCTGTTTTTT.

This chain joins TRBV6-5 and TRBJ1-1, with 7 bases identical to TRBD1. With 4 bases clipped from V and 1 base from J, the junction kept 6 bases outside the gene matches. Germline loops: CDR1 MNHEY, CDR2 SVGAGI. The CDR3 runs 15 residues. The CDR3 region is CASSSRTGTNTEAFF. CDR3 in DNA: TGTGCCAGCAGTTCTCGGACAGGAACGAACACTGAAGCTTTCTTT.

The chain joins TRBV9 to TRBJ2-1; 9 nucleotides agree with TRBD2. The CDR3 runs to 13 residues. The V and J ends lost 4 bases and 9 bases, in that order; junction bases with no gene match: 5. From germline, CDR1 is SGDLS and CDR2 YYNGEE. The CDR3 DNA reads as TGTGCCAGCAGCATCCTAGCGGGGAGTGAGCAGTTCTTC. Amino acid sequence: CASSILAGSEQFF.

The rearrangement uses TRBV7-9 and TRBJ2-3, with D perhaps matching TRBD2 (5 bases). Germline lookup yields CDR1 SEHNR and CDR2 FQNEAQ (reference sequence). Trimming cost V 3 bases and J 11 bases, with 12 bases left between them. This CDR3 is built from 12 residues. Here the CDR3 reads CASSLENGEQYF. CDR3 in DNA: TGTGCCAGCAGCTTGGAGAACGGGGAGCAGTATTTT.

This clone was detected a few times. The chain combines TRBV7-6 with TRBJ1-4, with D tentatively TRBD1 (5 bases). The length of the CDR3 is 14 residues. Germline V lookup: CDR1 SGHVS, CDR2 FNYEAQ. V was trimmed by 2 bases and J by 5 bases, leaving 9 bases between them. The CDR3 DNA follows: TGTGCCAGCAGCTTACAGGGAACAAATGAAAAACTGTTTTTT. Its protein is CASSLQGTNEKLFF.

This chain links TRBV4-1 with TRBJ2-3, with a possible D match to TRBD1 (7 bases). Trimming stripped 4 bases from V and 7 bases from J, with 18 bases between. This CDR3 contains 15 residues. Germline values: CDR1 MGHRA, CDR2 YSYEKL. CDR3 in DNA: TGCGCCAGCAGCCCCCCTCAGGGGGGCCGCAATACGCAGTATTTT. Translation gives CASSPPQGGRNTQYF.

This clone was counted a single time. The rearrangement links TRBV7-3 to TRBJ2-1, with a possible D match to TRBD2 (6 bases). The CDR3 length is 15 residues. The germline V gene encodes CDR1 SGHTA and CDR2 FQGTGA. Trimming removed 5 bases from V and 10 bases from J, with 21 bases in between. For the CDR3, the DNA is TGTGCCAGCAGCGCGTACCCCCCCGGGGGTGGCGAGCAGTTCTTC. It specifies CASSAYPPGGGEQFF.

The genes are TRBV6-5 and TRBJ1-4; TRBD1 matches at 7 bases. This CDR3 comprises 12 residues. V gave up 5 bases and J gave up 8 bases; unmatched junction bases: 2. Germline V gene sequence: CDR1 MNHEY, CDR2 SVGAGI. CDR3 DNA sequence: TGTGCCAGCAGTATACAGGGGGAAAAACTGTTTTTT. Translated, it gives CASSIQGEKLFF.

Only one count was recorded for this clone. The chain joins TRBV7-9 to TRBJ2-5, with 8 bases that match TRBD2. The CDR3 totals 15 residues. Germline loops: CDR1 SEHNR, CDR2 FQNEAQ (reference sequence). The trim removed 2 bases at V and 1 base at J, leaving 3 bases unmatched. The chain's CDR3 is CASSLQAGVQETQYF. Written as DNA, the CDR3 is TGTGCCAGCAGCTTACAAGCGGGGGTCCAAGAGACCCAGTACTTC.

The CDR3 here is CASRERGNTGELFF. In DNA form, the CDR3 reads TGTGCCTCAAGGGAGCGGGGGAACACCGGGGAGCTGTTTTTT. The chain carries TRBV6-4 and TRBJ2-2; 7 nucleotides agree with TRBD2. The CDR3 sequence is 14 residues long. Germline assignment: CDR1 MRHNA and CDR2 SNTAGT. V was pared by 11 bases and J by 1 base, with 7 bases of the junction left unmatched.

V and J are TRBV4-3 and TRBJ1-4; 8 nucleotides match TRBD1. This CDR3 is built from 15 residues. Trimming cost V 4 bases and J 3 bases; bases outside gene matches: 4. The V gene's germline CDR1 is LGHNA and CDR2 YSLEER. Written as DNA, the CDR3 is TGCGCCAGCAGCCCAGGACAGGGCCCTAATGAAAAACTGTTTTTT. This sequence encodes CASSPGQGPNEKLFF.

The CDR3 sequence: CASFLVREQIVNEKLFF. DNA of the CDR3: TGTGCCAGCTTCCTCGTGCGAGAACAGATCGTGAATGAAAAACTGTTTTTT. The rearrangement uses TRBV2 and TRBJ1-4; D not certain. The CDR3 runs 17 residues. V lost 8 bases and J 5 bases, leaving 24 bases between the germline ends. Germline loops: CDR1 SNHLY, CDR2 FYNNEI.

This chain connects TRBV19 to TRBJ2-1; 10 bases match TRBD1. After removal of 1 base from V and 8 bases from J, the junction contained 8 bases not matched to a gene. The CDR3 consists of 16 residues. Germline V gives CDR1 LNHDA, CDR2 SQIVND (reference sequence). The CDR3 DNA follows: TGTGCCAGTAGTATAGTAAGGGGACAGGGGCGCGATGAGCAGTTCTTC. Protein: CASSIVRGQGRDEQFF. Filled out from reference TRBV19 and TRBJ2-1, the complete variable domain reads DGGITQSPKYLFRKEGQNVTLSCEQNLNHDAMYWYRQDPGQGLRLIYYSQIVNDFQKGDIAEGYSVSREKKESFPLTVTSAQKNPTAFYLCASSIVRGQGRDEQFFGPGTRLTVL.

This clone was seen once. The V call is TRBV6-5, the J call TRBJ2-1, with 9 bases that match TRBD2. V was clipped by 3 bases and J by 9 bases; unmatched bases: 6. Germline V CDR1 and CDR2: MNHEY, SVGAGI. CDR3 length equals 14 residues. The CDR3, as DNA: TGTGCCAGCAGTTATAGCGGGGGCAACAGTGAGCAGTTCTTC. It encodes CASSYSGGNSEQFF.

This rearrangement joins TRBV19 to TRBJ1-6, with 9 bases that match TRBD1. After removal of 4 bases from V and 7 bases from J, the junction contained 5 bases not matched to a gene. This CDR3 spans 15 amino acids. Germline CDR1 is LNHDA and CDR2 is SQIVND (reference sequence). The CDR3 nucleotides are TGTGCCAGTAGTACCGCACAGGGGGCCAATTCACCCCTCCACTTT. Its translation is CASSTAQGANSPLHF.

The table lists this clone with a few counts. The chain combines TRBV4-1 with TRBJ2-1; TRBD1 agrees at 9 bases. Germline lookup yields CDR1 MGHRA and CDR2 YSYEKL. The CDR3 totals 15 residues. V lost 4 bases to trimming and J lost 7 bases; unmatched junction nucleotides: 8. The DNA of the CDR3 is TGCGCCAGCAGCCGATCGATTGACAGGGGGAATGAGCAGTTCTTC. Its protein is CASSRSIDRGNEQFF.

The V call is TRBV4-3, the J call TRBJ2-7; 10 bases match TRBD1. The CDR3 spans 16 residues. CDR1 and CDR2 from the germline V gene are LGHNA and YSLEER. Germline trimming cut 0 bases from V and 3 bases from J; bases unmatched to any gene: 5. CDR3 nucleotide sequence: TGCGCCAGCAGCCAAGACTTGGGACAGGGGATCTACGAGCAGTACTTC. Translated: CASSQDLGQGIYEQYF.

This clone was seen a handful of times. CDR3 bases: TGTGCCAGTAGCCGGGACAGGCCCCTGGTCAATGAGCAGTTCTTC. This codes for CASSRDRPLVNEQFF. V usage is TRBV19 and J usage is TRBJ2-1, with 8 bases lining up with TRBD1. Germline trimming cut 6 bases from V and 6 bases from J; bases unmatched to any gene: 10. The CDR3 has 15 residues. Per the germline V gene, CDR1 is LNHDA and CDR2 is SQIVND (reference sequence).

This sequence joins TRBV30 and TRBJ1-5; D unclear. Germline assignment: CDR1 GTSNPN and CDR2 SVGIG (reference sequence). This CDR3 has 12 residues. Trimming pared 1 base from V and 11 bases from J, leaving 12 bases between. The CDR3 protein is CAWSGAAEAQHF. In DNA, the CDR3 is TGTGCCTGGAGTGGGGCCGCGGAGGCCCAGCATTTT.

This CDR3 is CASSEPGMNTEAFF. The CDR3, as DNA: TGTGCCAGCAGTGAACCCGGGATGAACACTGAAGCTTTCTTT. The V call is TRBV6-1, the J call TRBJ1-1; D not resolved. Trimming took 2 bases from V and 0 from J, leaving 7 bases between them. This CDR3 comprises 14 residues. Per the germline V gene, CDR1 is MNHNS and CDR2 is SASEGT.

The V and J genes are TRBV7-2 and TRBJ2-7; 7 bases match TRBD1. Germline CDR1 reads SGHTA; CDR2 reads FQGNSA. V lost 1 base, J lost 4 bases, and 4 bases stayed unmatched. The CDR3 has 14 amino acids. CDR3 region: CASSLGAGGYEQYF. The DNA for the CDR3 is TGTGCCAGCAGCTTAGGGGCAGGGGGTTACGAGCAGTACTTC.

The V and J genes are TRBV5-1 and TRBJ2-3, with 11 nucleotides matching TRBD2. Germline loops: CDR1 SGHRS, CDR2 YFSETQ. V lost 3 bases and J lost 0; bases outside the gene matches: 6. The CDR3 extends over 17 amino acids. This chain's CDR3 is CASSWGLAELSTDTQYF. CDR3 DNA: TGCGCCAGCAGCTGGGGACTAGCGGAACTTAGCACAGATACGCAGTATTTT.

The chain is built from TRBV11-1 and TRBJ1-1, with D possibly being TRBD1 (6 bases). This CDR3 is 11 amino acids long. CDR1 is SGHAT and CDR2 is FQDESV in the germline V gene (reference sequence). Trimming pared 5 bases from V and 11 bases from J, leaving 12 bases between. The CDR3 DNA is TGTGCCAGCAGCCTTGGGGGGGGCGCTTTCTTT. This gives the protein CASSLGGGAFF. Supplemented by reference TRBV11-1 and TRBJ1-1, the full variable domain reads EAEVAQSPRYKITEKSQAVAFWCDPISGHATLYWYRQILGQGPELLVQFQDESVVDDSQLPKDRFSAERLKGVDSTLKIQPAELGDSAMYLCASSLGGGAFFGQGTRLTVV.

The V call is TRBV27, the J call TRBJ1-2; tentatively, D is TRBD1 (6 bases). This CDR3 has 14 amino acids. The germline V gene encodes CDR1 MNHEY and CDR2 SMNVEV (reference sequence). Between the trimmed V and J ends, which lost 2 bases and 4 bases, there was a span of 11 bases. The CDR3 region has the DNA TGTGCCAGCAGTTTAGCACAGGGAAGCTATGGCTACACCTTC. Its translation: CASSLAQGSYGYTF.

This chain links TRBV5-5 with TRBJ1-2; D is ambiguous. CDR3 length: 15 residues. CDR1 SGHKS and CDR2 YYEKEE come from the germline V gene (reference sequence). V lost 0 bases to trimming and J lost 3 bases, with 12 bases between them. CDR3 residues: CASSLVPGLDYGYTF. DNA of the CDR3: TGTGCCAGCAGCTTGGTTCCGGGTTTGGACTATGGCTACACCTTC.

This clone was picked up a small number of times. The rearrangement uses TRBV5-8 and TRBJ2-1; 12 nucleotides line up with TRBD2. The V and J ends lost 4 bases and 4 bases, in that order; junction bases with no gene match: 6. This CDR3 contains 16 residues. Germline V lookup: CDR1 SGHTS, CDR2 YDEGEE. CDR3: CASSEIGLAGYNEQFF. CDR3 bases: TGTGCCAGCAGCGAGATAGGACTAGCGGGGTACAATGAGCAGTTCTTC.

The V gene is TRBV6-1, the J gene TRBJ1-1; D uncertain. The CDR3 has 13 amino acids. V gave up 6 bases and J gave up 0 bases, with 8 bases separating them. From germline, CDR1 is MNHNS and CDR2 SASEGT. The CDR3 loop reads CASRRGMNTEAFF. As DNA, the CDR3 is TGTGCCAGCAGGCGGGGAATGAACACTGAAGCTTTCTTT.

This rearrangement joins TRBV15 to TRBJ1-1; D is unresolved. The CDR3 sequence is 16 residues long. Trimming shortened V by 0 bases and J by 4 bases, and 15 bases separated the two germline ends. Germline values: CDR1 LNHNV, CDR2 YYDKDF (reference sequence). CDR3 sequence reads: CATSRDVGSPSTEAFF. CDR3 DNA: TGTGCCACCAGCAGAGATGTGGGCAGTCCGAGCACTGAAGCTTTCTTT.